This T cell receptor beta chain was sequenced for a study of circulating and synovial CD4+ cells in juvenile arthritis. TCRdb's copy holds only in-frame clones and misses some; the assay was immunoSEQ multiplex PCR. The sample lists some 15,000 clones, roughly 84% seen once, with 3% to 4% in the top ten. Findings of the study overall: Deeper sequencing increased measured overlap with synovial clonotypes. Diversity here was lower than in bulk blood CD4 cells. T cell genome counts differed by at least an order of magnitude between CPL and CD4 samples. Compared with bulk blood, circulating pathogenic-like lymphocytes shared substantially more CDR3 sequences with synovial T cells.

As regards this clone: Its antigen is as yet unknown.

Sequenced input: CD4+ T cells from synovial fluid. This receptor was taken from a human patient with juvenile idiopathic arthritis. Some clones in this sample may be carry-over from other donors' samples.

CDR3 DNA: TGCAGCGTTGAATCCTCGGACACCTACTATGGCTACACCTTC. This codes for CSVESSDTYYGYTF. The J gene is TRBJ1-2, the V gene TRBV29-1; the D gene is possibly TRBD1 (5 bases). The CDR3 contains 14 residues. In germline, CDR1 is SQVTM, CDR2 ANQGSEA. V lost 2 bases and J lost 3, with 13 bases in between.